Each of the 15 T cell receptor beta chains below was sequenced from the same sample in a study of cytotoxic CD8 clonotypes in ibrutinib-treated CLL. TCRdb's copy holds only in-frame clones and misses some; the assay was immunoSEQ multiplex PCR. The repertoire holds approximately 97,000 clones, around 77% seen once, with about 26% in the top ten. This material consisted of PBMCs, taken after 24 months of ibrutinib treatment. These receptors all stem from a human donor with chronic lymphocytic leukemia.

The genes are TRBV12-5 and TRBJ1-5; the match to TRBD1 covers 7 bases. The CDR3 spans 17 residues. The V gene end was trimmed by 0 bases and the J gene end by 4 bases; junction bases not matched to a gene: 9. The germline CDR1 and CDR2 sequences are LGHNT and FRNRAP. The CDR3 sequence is CASGLVLTGDTNQPQHF. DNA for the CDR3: TGTGCTAGTGGTTTGGTCCTAACAGGGGATACTAATCAGCCCCAGCATTTT.

CDR3: CASTFWGAEAFF. CDR3 nucleotide sequence: TGTGCCAGTACCTTTTGGGGGGCTGAAGCTTTCTTT. This chain connects TRBV2 to TRBJ1-1, with D possibly matching TRBD1 (5 bases). With 9 bases removed from V and 6 bases from J, the gap between germline ends came to 14 bases. Germline V gene lookup returns CDR1 SNHLY and CDR2 FYNNEI. CDR3 length: 12 residues.

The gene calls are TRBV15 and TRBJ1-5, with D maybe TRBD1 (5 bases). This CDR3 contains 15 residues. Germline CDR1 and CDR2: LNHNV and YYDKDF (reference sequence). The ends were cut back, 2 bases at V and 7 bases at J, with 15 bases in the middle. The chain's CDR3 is CATSRWEAGWQPQHF. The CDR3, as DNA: TGTGCCACCAGCAGATGGGAGGCAGGGTGGCAGCCCCAGCATTTT.

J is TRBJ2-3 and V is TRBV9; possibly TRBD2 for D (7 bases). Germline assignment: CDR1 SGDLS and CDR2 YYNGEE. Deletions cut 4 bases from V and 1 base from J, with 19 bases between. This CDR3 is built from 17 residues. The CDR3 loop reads CASSIPRGGAGTDTQYF. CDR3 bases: TGTGCCAGCAGCATCCCGAGGGGGGGGGCAGGCACAGATACGCAGTATTTT.

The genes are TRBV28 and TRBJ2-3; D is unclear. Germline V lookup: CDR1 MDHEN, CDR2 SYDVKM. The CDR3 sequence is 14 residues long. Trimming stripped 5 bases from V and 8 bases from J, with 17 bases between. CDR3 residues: CASSPSEHRGTQYF. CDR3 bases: TGTGCCAGCAGTCCAAGCGAGCATCGCGGTACGCAGTATTTT.

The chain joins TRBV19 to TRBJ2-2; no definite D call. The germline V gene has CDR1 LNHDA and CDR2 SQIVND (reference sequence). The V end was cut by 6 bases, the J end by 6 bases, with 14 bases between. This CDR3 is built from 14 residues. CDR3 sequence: CASRTDQVSGELFF. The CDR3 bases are TGTGCCAGTAGGACCGATCAGGTATCCGGGGAGCTGTTTTTT.

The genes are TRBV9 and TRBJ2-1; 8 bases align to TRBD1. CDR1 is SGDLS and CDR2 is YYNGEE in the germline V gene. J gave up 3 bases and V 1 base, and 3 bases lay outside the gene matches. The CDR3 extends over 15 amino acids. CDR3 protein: CASSVRDRLYNEQFF. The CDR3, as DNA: TGTGCCAGCAGCGTAAGGGACAGGCTCTACAATGAGCAGTTCTTC. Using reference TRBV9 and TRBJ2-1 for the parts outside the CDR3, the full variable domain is DSGVTQTPKHLITATGQRVTLRCSPRSGDLSVYWYQQSLDQGLQFLIQYYNGEERAKGNILERFSAQQFPDLHSELNLSSLELGDSALYFCASSVRDRLYNEQFFGPGTRLTVL.

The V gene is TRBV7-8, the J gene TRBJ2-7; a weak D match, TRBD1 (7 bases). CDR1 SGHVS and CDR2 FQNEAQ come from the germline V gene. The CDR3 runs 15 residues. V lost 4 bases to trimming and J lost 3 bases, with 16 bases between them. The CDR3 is CASSSPPRDSYEQYF. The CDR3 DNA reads TGTGCCAGCAGCTCACCCCCGCGGGACAGCTACGAGCAGTACTTC.

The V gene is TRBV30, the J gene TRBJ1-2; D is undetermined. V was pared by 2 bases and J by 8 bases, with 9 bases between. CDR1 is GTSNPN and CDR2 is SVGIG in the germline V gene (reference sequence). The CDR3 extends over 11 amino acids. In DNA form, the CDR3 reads TGTGCCTGGAGTCTATCGGTAGGCTACACCTTC. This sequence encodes CAWSLSVGYTF.

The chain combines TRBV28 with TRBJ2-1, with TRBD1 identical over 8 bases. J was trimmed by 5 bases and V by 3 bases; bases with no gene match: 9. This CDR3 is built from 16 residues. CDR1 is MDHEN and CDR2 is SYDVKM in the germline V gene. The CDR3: CASSFYGQGGNNEQFF. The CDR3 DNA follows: TGTGCCAGCAGTTTCTATGGACAGGGTGGTAACAATGAGCAGTTCTTC.

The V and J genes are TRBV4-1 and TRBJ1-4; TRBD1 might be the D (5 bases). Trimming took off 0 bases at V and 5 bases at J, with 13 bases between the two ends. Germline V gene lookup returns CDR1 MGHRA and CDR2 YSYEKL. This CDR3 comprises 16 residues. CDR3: CASSQEGGIGNEKLFF. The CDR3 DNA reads TGCGCCAGCAGCCAAGAGGGGGGGATCGGGAATGAAAAACTGTTTTTT.

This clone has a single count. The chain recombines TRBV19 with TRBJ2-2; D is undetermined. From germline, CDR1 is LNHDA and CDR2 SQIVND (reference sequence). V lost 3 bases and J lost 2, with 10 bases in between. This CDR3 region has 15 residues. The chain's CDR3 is CASSIGRVNTGELFF. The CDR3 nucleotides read TGTGCCAGTAGTATCGGACGGGTCAACACCGGGGAGCTGTTTTTT. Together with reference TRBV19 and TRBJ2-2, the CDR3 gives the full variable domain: DGGITQSPKYLFRKEGQNVTLSCEQNLNHDAMYWYRQDPGQGLRLIYYSQIVNDFQKGDIAEGYSVSREKKESFPLTVTSAQKNPTAFYLCASSIGRVNTGELFFGEGSRLTVL.

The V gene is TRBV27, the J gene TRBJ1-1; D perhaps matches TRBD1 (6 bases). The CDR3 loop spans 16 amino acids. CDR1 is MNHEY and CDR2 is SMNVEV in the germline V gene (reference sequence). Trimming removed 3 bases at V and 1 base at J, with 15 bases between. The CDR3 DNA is TGTGCCAGCAGTTTTTGGATTGACAGGACGAACACTGAAGCTTTCTTT. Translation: CASSFWIDRTNTEAFF.

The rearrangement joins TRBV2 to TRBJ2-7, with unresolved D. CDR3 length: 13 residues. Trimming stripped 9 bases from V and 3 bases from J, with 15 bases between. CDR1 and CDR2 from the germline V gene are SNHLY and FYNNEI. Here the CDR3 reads CASQDPTNYEQYF. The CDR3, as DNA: TGTGCCAGTCAGGACCCTACTAACTACGAGCAGTACTTC. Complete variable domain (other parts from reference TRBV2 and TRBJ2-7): EPEVTQTPSHQVTQMGQEVILRCVPISNHLYFYWYRQILGQKVEFLVSFYNNEISEKSEIFDDQFSVERPDGSNFTLKIRSTKLEDSAMYFCASQDPTNYEQYFGPGTRLTVT.

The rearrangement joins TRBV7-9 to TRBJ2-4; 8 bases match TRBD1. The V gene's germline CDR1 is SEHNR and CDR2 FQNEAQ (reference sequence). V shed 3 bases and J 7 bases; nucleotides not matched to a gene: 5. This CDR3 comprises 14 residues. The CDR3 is CASSFAGGRNIQYF. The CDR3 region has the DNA TGTGCCAGCAGCTTCGCAGGGGGCCGGAACATTCAGTACTTC.